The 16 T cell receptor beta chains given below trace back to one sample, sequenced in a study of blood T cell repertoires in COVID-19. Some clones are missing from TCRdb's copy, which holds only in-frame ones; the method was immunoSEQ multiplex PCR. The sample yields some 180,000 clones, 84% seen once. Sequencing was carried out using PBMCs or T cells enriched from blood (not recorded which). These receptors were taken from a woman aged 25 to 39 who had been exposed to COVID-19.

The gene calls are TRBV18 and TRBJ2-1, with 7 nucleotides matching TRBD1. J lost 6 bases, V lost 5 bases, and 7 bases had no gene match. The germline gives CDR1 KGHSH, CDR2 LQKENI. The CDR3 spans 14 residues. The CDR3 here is CASSNLGQINEQFF. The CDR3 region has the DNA TGTGCCAGCTCAAACCTGGGACAGATCAATGAGCAGTTCTTC.

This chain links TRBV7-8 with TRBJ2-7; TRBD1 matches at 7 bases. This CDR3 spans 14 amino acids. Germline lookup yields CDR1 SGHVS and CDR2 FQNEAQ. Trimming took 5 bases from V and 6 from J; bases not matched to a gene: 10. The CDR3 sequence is CASSPWTGDGEQYF. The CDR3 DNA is TGTGCCAGCAGCCCGTGGACAGGAGATGGCGAGCAGTACTTC. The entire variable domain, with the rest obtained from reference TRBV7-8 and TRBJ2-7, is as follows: GAGVSQSPRYKVAKRGQDVALRCDPISGHVSLFWYQQALGQGPEFLTYFQNEAQLDKSGLPSDRFFAERPEGSVSTLKIQRTQQEDSAVYLCASSPWTGDGEQYFGPGTRLTVT.

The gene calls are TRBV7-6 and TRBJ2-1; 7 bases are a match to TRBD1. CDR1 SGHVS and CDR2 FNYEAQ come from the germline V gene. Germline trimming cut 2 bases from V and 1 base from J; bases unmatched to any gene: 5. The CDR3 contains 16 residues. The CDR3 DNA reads TGTGCCAGCAGCTTACGAGCAGGGGGTTCCTACAATGAGCAGTTCTTC. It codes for CASSLRAGGSYNEQFF.

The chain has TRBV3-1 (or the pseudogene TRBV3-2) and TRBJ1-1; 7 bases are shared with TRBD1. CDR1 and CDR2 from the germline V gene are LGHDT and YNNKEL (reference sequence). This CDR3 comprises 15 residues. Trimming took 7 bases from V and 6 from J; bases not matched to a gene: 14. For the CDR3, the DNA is TGTGCCAGCACCCCTAGAAGGGGGCTTGACGCTGAAGCTTTCTTT. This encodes CASTPRRGLDAEAFF.

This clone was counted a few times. CDR3 residues: CASGQPGQSSREQYF. CDR3 coding DNA: TGCGCCAGCGGTCAACCGGGACAGTCATCTCGGGAGCAGTACTTC. This chain uses TRBV10-1 with TRBJ2-7; 7 bases line up with TRBD1. The germline gives CDR1 WNHNN, CDR2 SYGVQD (reference sequence). V dropped 8 bases and J dropped 7; count of bases not matched to a gene: 17. This CDR3 is 15 amino acids long.

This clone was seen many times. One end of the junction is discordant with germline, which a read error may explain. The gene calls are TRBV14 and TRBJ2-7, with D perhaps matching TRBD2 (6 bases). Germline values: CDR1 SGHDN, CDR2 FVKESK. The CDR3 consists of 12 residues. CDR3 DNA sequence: TGTGCCAGCAGCCAAAATTTCCGGGGGATGCTTTTC. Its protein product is CASSQNFRGMLF.

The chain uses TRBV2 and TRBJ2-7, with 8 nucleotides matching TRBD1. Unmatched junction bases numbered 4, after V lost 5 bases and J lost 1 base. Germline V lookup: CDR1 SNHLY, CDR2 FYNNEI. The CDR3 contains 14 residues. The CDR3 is CASSQQGESYEQYF. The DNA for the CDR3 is TGTGCCAGCAGTCAACAGGGGGAATCCTACGAGCAGTACTTC.

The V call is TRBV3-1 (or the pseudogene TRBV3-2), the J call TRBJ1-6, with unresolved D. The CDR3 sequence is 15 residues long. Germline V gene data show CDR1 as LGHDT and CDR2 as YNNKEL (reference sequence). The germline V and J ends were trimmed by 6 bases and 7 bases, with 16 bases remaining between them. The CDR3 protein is CASRVDVGKNSPLHF. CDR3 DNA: TGTGCCAGCAGGGTGGATGTGGGCAAGAATTCACCCCTCCACTTT.

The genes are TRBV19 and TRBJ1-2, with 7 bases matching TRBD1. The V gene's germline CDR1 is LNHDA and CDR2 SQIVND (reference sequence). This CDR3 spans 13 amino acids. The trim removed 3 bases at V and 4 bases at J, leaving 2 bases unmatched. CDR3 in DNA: TGTGCCAGTAGTATCAGGGACAGCTATGGCTACACCTTC. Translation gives CASSIRDSYGYTF.

CDR3 amino acids: CASHSDTGELFF. Written as DNA, the CDR3 is TGTGCCTCACACAGTGACACCGGGGAGCTGTTTTTT. V and J are TRBV25-1 and TRBJ2-2; D call uncertain. V lost 11 bases and J 3 bases, leaving 10 bases between the germline ends. The CDR3 has 12 residues. Germline V gives CDR1 MGHDK, CDR2 SYGVNS.

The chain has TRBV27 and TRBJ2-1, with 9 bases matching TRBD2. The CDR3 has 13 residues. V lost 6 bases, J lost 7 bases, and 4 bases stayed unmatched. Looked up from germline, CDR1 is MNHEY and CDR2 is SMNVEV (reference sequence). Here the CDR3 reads CASRGGGANEQFF. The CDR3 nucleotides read TGTGCCAGCAGAGGCGGGGGGGCGAATGAGCAGTTCTTC.

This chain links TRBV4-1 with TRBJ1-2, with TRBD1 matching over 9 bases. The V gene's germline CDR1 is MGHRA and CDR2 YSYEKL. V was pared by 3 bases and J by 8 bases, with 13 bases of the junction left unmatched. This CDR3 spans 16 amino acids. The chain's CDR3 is CASSHIDPGTGIGYTF. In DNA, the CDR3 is TGCGCCAGCAGCCACATAGACCCCGGGACAGGGATAGGCTACACCTTC.

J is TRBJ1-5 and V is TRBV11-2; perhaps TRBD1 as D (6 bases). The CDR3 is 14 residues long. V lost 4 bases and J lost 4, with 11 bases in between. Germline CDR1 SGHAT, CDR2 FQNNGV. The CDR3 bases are TGTGCCAGCAGCTACGACAGGATAAATCAGCCCCAGCATTTT. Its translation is CASSYDRINQPQHF.

Here the CDR3 reads CASSPTGSAAGEQFF. The CDR3 DNA sequence: TGTGCCAGCAGCCCGACAGGGTCGGCAGCGGGTGAGCAGTTCTTC. The rearrangement joins TRBV11-3 to TRBJ2-1; maybe TRBD1 (7 bases). The germline V gene has CDR1 SGHNT and CDR2 YENEEA. The CDR3 is made up of 15 amino acids. The ends were cut back, 5 bases at V and 9 bases at J, with 20 bases in the middle.

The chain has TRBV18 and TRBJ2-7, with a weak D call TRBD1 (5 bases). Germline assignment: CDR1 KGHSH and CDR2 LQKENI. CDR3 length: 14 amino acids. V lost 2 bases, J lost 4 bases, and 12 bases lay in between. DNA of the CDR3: TGTGCCAGCTCACCATCAACGACAGTTTACGAGCAGTACTTC. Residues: CASSPSTTVYEQYF.

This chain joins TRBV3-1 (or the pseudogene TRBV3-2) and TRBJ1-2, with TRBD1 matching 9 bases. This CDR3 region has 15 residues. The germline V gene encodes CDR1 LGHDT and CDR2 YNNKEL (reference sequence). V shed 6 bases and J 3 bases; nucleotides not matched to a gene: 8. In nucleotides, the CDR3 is TGTGCCAGCAGAACCACAGGGGGCGCCCACTATGGCTACACCTTC. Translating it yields CASRTTGGAHYGYTF.